The rows below give T cell receptor beta chains drawn from one sample of a study of CD8 T cells in ankylosing spondylitis. MiXCR, applied by TCRdb to the 5' RACE reads, yields one record per CDR3 protein. This sample carries hundreds of thousands of distinct CDR3 sequences, about 10% of them seen once, and the ten largest clones take 0.51%. The sequencing input was blood, either unsorted or a sorted T cell fraction (not recorded which). The receptors derive from a male donor with ankylosing spondylitis. Both conserved end residues are part of each CDR3. A D gene is named only where the DNA matches it firmly. Clone size, where shown, is once, few, many, or a class for clones that have expanded.

size	D	J	V	DNA	CDR3
-	-	TRBJ2-7	TRBV28	TGTGCCAGCAGTTTCCCGGATTACTACGAGCAGTACTTC	CASSFPDYYEQYF
few	-	TRBJ2-5	TRBV28	TGTGCCAGCAGTTTAGCCCCCCGGAAGACCCAGTACTTC	CASSLAPRKTQYF
many	-	TRBJ2-1	TRBV10-3	TGTGCCATCAGTGAGTCTGCGGGACCGGTGATCTTC	CAISESAGPVIF
few	-	TRBJ1-5	TRBV20-1	TGCAGTGCCCGAATTCGGGATCAGCCCCAGCATTTT	CSARIRDQPQHF
few	-	TRBJ1-4	TRBV20-1	TGCAGTGCTAGAGGTTGGACAACTAATGAAAAACTGTTTTTT	CSARGWTTNEKLFF
few	-	TRBJ1-2	TRBV5-6	TGTGCCAGCAGCTTCAACGACTTTTATGGCTACACCTTC	CASSFNDFYGYTF
few	-	TRBJ1-5	TRBV29-1	TGCAGCGTTGGGGGGGCGGATCAGCCCCAGCATTTT	CSVGGADQPQHF
few	-	TRBJ2-4	TRBV20-1	TGCAGTGCTGCGGACATGGCCAAAAACATTCAGTACTTC	CSAADMAKNIQYF
few	-	TRBJ2-7	TRBV20-1	TGCAGTGGAGGGGGGGCTTTCGGATACGAGCAGTACTTC	CSGGGAFGYEQYF
few	TRBD1	TRBJ1-1	TRBV6-2/TRBV6-3	TGTGCCAGCAGTTACTGGGGACAGGGCTCTGAAGCTTTCTTT	CASSYWGQGSEAFF
few	-	TRBJ2-3	TRBV5-1	TGCGCCAGCAGCAGCGTAGCCGGGGGGCGGACGCAGTATTTT	CASSSVAGGRTQYF
many	-	TRBJ2-1	TRBV7-9	TGTGCCAGCAGCTTAGGGACGATCAGGGATGAGCAGTTCTTC	CASSLGTIRDEQFF
-	-	TRBJ2-1	TRBV7-2	TGTGCCAGCAGCTTCGGTAGGGCCAATGAGCAGTTCTTC	CASSFGRANEQFF
-	-	TRBJ1-5	TRBV20-1	TGCAGTGTTGGACGGATCAATCAGCCCCAGCATTTT	CSVGRINQPQHF
-	-	TRBJ2-3	TRBV12-2	TGTGCAAGTCGCTTAGCGAATACGCAGTATTTT	CASRLANTQYF
-	TRBD1	TRBJ1-2	TRBV6-1	TGTGCCAGCAGTAGGACAGGGGGCGCCTATGGCTACACCTTC	CASSRTGGAYGYTF
few	-	TRBJ1-1	TRBV7-9	TGTGCCAGCAGCCCCCCCCCGGATGGTTGGGCTTTCTTT	CASSPPPDGWAFF
many	-	TRBJ2-3	TRBV10-3	TGTGCCACCTCGGAGGGGGCTAGCACAGATACGCAGTATTTT	CATSEGASTDTQYF
-	-	TRBJ2-5	TRBV20-1	TGCAGTGCTAGAGCGGACCGGGGTAGGGAGACCCAGTACTTC	CSARADRGRETQYF
many	-	TRBJ2-3	TRBV29-1	TGCAGCGTTGAAAGGTTTGGCACAGATACGCAGTATTTT	CSVERFGTDTQYF
-	TRBD1	TRBJ1-1	TRBV27	TGTGCCAGCAGTTTATTGGGACAGGGGGCACGGTACACTGAAGCTTTCTTT	CASSLLGQGARYTEAFF
many	-	TRBJ2-3	TRBV7-9	TGTGCCAGCAGCTTAACGGGGGGCCTAGGAGATACGCAGTATTTT	CASSLTGGLGDTQYF
few	-	TRBJ1-3	TRBV20-1	TGCAGTGCTAGACCGCTTGAGGGGGGCAGTGGAAACACCATATATTTT	CSARPLEGGSGNTIYF
-	TRBD1	TRBJ2-3	TRBV15	TGTGCCACCAGGGGCTGGGGACAGGGGACAGATACGCAGTATTTT	CATRGWGQGTDTQYF
few	-	TRBJ2-7	TRBV28	TGTGCCAGCACCACTCCGGGACGGCAGTACGAGCAGTACTTC	CASTTPGRQYEQYF
-	-	TRBJ1-5	TRBV10-3	TGTGCCATCAGTCCCCAGGGCCCCAATCAGCCCCAGCATTTT	CAISPQGPNQPQHF
-	-	TRBJ1-3	TRBV12-3/TRBV12-4	TGTGCCAGCAGTATTGGGATCACCATATATTTT	CASSIGITIYF
few	-	TRBJ1-1	TRBV9	TGTGCCAGCAGCCCAGGAAGGGGCAGGGCTGAAGCTTTCTTT	CASSPGRGRAEAFF
-	-	TRBJ2-7	TRBV12-3/TRBV12-4	TGTGCCAGCAGGCTGTCTGGGGGAATTAGCTCCTACGAGCAGTACTTC	CASRLSGGISSYEQYF
-	-	TRBJ1-1	TRBV25-1	TGTGCCAGCAGTGACCCGGCAACCCGAGGAGACACTGAAGCTTTCTTT	CASSDPATRGDTEAFF
-	-	TRBJ2-3	TRBV29-1	TGCAGCGTTGAAGCGCTCCCAGATACGCAGTATTTT	CSVEALPDTQYF
few	TRBD1	TRBJ1-5	TRBV6-1	TGTGCCAGCATTCCGGGACAGGGCAATCAGCCCCAGCATTTT	CASIPGQGNQPQHF
many	-	TRBJ2-3	TRBV7-2	TGTGCCAGCAGCTTCAACAGCGGGAGCACAGATACGCAGTATTTT	CASSFNSGSTDTQYF
once	TRBD1	TRBJ2-7	TRBV19	TGTGCCAGTAGTCTCGAAGGACAGGGGTTCTACGAGCAGTACTTC	CASSLEGQGFYEQYF
-	-	TRBJ1-6	TRBV12-3/TRBV12-4	TGTGCCAGCAGTTTAGAGGGGGGATCACCCCTCCACTTT	CASSLEGGSPLHF
few	TRBD1	TRBJ1-1	TRBV6-2/TRBV6-3	TGTGCCAGCAGCTACGGGACAGAGGAAGCTTTCTTT	CASSYGTEEAFF
many	-	TRBJ1-4	TRBV7-2	TGTGCCAGCAGCTTAGAGGTTGTGGTAGGAGAAAAACTGTTTTTT	CASSLEVVVGEKLFF
few	TRBD2	TRBJ2-7	TRBV15	TGTGCCACCAGTACCGTGACTAGCGGGAGCTACGAGCAGTACTTC	CATSTVTSGSYEQYF
few	-	TRBJ2-7	TRBV12-3/TRBV12-4	TGTGCCAGCAGGGCGCTAGCGAGCTCCTACGAGCAGTACTTC	CASRALASSYEQYF
-	-	TRBJ2-4	TRBV18	TGTGCCAGCTCACCATCGGCGGTAGTTGGGAACATTCAGTACTTC	CASSPSAVVGNIQYF
few	TRBD1	TRBJ1-6	TRBV5-1	TGCGCCAGCAGCTTTGGGACAGCAGGAACCTATAATTCACCCCTCCACTTT	CASSFGTAGTYNSPLHF
few	TRBD2	TRBJ2-3	TRBV20-1	TGCAGTGCGCGAAGCGGGGTTAGCACAGATACGCAGTATTTT	CSARSGVSTDTQYF
few	TRBD2	TRBJ2-3	TRBV7-2	TGTGCCAGCAGCCAAGGGACTAGTGGAGATACGCAGTATTTT	CASSQGTSGDTQYF
once	TRBD1	TRBJ2-7	TRBV28	TGTGCCAGCAGTTTATGGGACAGGGACGAGCAGTACTTC	CASSLWDRDEQYF
few	-	TRBJ2-1	TRBV29-1	TGCAGCGTGAAATACAATGAGCAGTTCTTC	CSVKYNEQFF
-	TRBD2	TRBJ2-7	TRBV7-8	TGTGCCAGCAGCTTCAGGGAGGGGCAGCCACGAGAATTC	CASSFREGQPREF
many	-	TRBJ1-2	TRBV12-3/TRBV12-4	TGTGCCAGCAGCACCTCCGGTCTCTATGGCTACACCTTC	CASSTSGLYGYTF
-	-	TRBJ1-6	TRBV7-2	TGTGCCAGCAGCTTTATAGGACGGCCCGATAATTCACCCCTCCACTTT	CASSFIGRPDNSPLHF
few	TRBD2	TRBJ2-3	TRBV29-1	TGCAGCGTGGCAGCCCTAGCGGGAGGGCTAGGGGCAGATACGCAGTATTTT	CSVAALAGGLGADTQYF
few	-	TRBJ1-1	TRBV4-1	TGCGCCAGCAGCCAAGATGGATACAGGCTCATGAACACTGAAGCTTTCTTT	CASSQDGYRLMNTEAFF
few	-	TRBJ2-1	TRBV3-1	TGTGCCAGCAGCCAAAGCCTAGCGGAGCAGTTCTTC	CASSQSLAEQFF